Listed below are T cell receptor beta chains from one sample, sequenced in a study of siplizumab effects on memory and regulatory T cells. The protocol was immunoSEQ multiplex PCR, while the TCRdb copy is restricted to in-frame clones and leaves out a portion. Here the sample spans 90,000 to 150,000 clones, 93% being singletons. Sequences were obtained from non-Treg CD4+ T cells sorted from blood. Every receptor here comes from a human donor in good health. The CDR3 runs from the conserved cysteine through the conserved F or W. The D gene is left open where the match is weak. The size entry is marked missing in some rows and otherwise reads once, few, many or a size class.

J	V	D	size	DNA	CDR3
TRBJ1-4	TRBV6-5	TRBD1	.	TGTGCCAGCAGTTATAGGGACAGGGTAGGAGAAAAACTGTTTTTT	CASSYRDRVGEKLFF
TRBJ1-3	TRBV11-2	TRBD1	.	TGTGCCAGCAGCCTAACAACAGGGGGCATTGGAAACACCATATATTTT	CASSLTTGGIGNTIYF
TRBJ1-3	TRBV15	.	.	TGTGCCACCAGCAGGACAAGAGCGATAAGTGGAAACACCATATATTTT	CATSRTRAISGNTIYF
TRBJ1-1	TRBV11-3	.	.	TGTGCCAGCAGCTTAGATCGGGGTATGACTTTCTTT	CASSLDRGMTFF
TRBJ2-3	TRBV2	.	.	TGTGCCAGCAGTGAAGAGGGAACAGATACGCAGTATTTT	CASSEEGTDTQYF
TRBJ1-1	TRBV4-2	.	.	TGTGCCAGCAGCTTCCGGGACGGGGTGAACACTGAAGCTTTCTTT	CASSFRDGVNTEAFF
TRBJ1-3	TRBV5-1	.	.	TGCGCCAGCAGCTTGGCGGGCCGCGGACAACCCTTCTCTGGAAACACCATATATTTT	CASSLAGRGQPFSGNTIYF
TRBJ2-2	TRBV7-2	.	.	TGTGCCAGCAGCTTACTCGGCCCACCCGGGGAGCTGTTTTTT	CASSLLGPPGELFF
TRBJ2-7	TRBV7-9	.	.	TGTGCCAGCAGCTTAGGGACAAATGGCGAGCAGTACTTC	CASSLGTNGEQYF
TRBJ2-5	TRBV5-1	TRBD1	.	TGCGCCAGCAGCCTCGGGACAGGGAAAGAGACCCAGTACTTC	CASSLGTGKETQYF
TRBJ2-5	TRBV21-1	.	.	TGTGCCAGCAGCACCCGGACAGGGTCAGAGACCCAGTACTTC	CASSTRTGSETQYF
TRBJ2-2	TRBV5-8	TRBD1	.	TGTGCCAGCAGCGTGGACAGGTTGAACACCGGGGAGCTGTTTTTT	CASSVDRLNTGELFF
TRBJ1-1	TRBV14	.	few	TGTGCCAGCGCCCCACAGGGATACACTGAAGCTTTCTTT	CASAPQGYTEAFF
TRBJ2-7	TRBV7-2	.	.	TGTGCCAGCAGCTTAGTAAGGTCATACGAGCAGTACTTC	CASSLVRSYEQYF
TRBJ2-7	TRBV2	.	.	TGTGCCAGCAGTTGGGGGGTTAGCGAGCAGTACTTC	CASSWGVSEQYF
TRBJ2-7	TRBV5-1	.	.	TGCGCCAGCAAGGATGGACTAAACTCCTACGAGCAGTACTTC	CASKDGLNSYEQYF
TRBJ1-2	TRBV4-3	.	once	TGCGCCAGCAGCCGAATAAGTGGGTCAGCTCCCCTCTATGGCTACACCTTC	CASSRISGSAPLYGYTF
TRBJ2-1	TRBV9	.	.	TGTGCCAGCTCCAGGGAGTACAATGAGCAGTTCTTC	CASSREYNEQFF
TRBJ2-3	TRBV7-2	.	once	TGTGCCAGCAGCCCGGGGGGCGGCACAGATACGCAGTATTTT	CASSPGGGTDTQYF
TRBJ2-7	TRBV5-1	.	.	TGCGCCAGCAGCACTGCCGGGACGGGAGCCTACGAGCAGTACTTC	CASSTAGTGAYEQYF
TRBJ2-6	TRBV11-2	.	few	TGTGCCAGCAGCCAAGCATCTGGGGCCAACGTCCTGACTTTC	CASSQASGANVLTF
TRBJ1-2	TRBV10-2	.	.	TGCGCCAGCACCCGTCAGGTCGCCGGTAACTATGGCTACACCTTC	CASTRQVAGNYGYTF
TRBJ2-2	TRBV11-3	.	.	TGTGCCAGCAGCTTAGATAGGGCCGCTGGAAGAACCGGGGAGCTGTTTTTT	CASSLDRAAGRTGELFF
TRBJ2-1	TRBV5-4	TRBD2	.	TGTGCCAGCAGGCACGCGGGACTAGCCGGCTTCCGTGAGCAGTTCTTC	CASRHAGLAGFREQFF
TRBJ2-2	TRBV18	.	.	TGTGCCAGCTCGGAAAGACTAGTTTTAAACACCGGGGAGCTGTTTTTT	CASSERLVLNTGELFF
TRBJ2-1	TRBV10-1	.	.	TGCGCCAGCAGTGAACCCTGGGTTAATAGGTCCTACAATGAGCAGTTCTTC	CASSEPWVNRSYNEQFF
TRBJ1-2	TRBV30	.	.	TGTGCCTGGAGTGTACAGATGTATGGCTACACCTTC	CAWSVQMYGYTF
TRBJ2-2	TRBV5-1	.	.	TGCGCCAGCAGCTTTATCGGGGGCGACAACACCGGGGAGCTGTTTTTT	CASSFIGGDNTGELFF
TRBJ1-1	TRBV7-2	.	.	TGTGCCAGCAGCCCCAGGGGACCGGTGAACACTGAAGCTTTCTTT	CASSPRGPVNTEAFF
TRBJ1-4	TRBV4-1	TRBD1	.	TGCGCCAGCAGCCAAGATCCCTACGACAGGGGCCTCGCAACTAATGAAAAACTGTTTTTT	CASSQDPYDRGLATNEKLFF
TRBJ2-7	TRBV5-1	TRBD2	.	TGCGCCAGCTCCGCTTCGGGGGGACCCTACGAGCAGTACTTC	CASSASGGPYEQYF
TRBJ2-1	TRBV6-1	TRBD2	.	TGTGCCAGCAGTGATTTAGCGGGGGCCCCTAACAATGAGCAGTTCTTC	CASSDLAGAPNNEQFF
TRBJ1-2	TRBV5-1	TRBD1	.	TGCGCCAGCAGGGGCGGAGGGGGCGCGATCTCAAACTATGGCTACACCTTC	CASRGGGGAISNYGYTF
TRBJ1-2	TRBV4-2	TRBD1	.	TGTGCCAGCAGTCAACCGGGACAGGGGGCATATTTCTATGGCTACACCTTC	CASSQPGQGAYFYGYTF
TRBJ2-5	TRBV5-1	TRBD2	.	TGCGCCAGCAGCTTGGGCAGCGGGGGGTACCAAGAGACCCAGTACTTC	CASSLGSGGYQETQYF
TRBJ2-3	TRBV18	TRBD2	.	TGTGCCAGCTCACCTCTAGCGGGGTCCGCAGATACGCAGTATTTT	CASSPLAGSADTQYF
TRBJ2-4	TRBV7-6	.	.	TGTGCCAGCAGCTCGCCGGGCGGGAACATTCAGTACTTC	CASSSPGGNIQYF
TRBJ2-2	TRBV7-6	TRBD1	.	TGTGCCAGCAGCCGTCTGGGACAGGGGCCCGGGGAGCTGTTTTTT	CASSRLGQGPGELFF
TRBJ2-6	TRBV7-2	.	.	TGTGCCAGCAGCTTCTCTGGGGCCAACGTCCTGACTTTC	CASSFSGANVLTF
TRBJ2-3	TRBV7-9	TRBD1	.	TGTGCCAGCAGCTTAATACAGGGGGCTTCGACGCAGTATTTT	CASSLIQGASTQYF
TRBJ1-4	TRBV12-5	.	.	TGTGCTAGTGGTTTGGTAGGGCAGGGAGGTGAAAAACTGTTTTTT	CASGLVGQGGEKLFF